This passage covers 5 T cell receptor beta chains from one sample sequenced in a study of CD8+CD57+ T cells in acquired aplastic anemia. The patients chosen for sequencing had shown expansion of CD8+CD57+ cells (detected by flow cytometry). The use of genomic DNA as template underpinned the TCR beta VDJ and CDR3 profiling. TCRdb fed the reads into MiXCR, producing one record per CDR3 protein. The repertoire has around 200,000 distinct CDR3 sequences, around 50% of them found once; the top ten carry over 10%. Specimen: sorted CD4+, CD8+, or CD8+CD57+ T cells (not recorded which) from PBMCs. These TCRs come from a human donor with aplastic anemia.

This clonotype was found many times. The chain is built from TRBV6-4 and TRBJ1-3, with a possible D match to TRBD1 (5 bases). The CDR3 is 14 residues long. Germline V gene lookup returns CDR1 MRHNA and CDR2 SNTAGT. Trimming left V 7 bases short and J 0 bases short, with 10 bases between. The chain's CDR3 is CASMTEPSGNTIYF. CDR3 nucleotides: TGTGCCAGCATGACAGAACCCTCTGGAAACACCATATATTTT.

The table lists this clonotype with many counts. The chain combines TRBV11-2 with TRBJ1-2, with D possibly being TRBD1 (6 bases). V was shortened by 0 bases and J by 2 bases, with 13 bases between the two germline ends. CDR1 SGHAT and CDR2 FQNNGV come from the germline V gene. The CDR3 loop spans 16 amino acids. CDR3 sequence reads: CASSLEGATGNYGYTF. In nucleotides, the CDR3 is TGTGCCAGCAGCTTAGAGGGGGCTACAGGAAACTATGGCTACACCTTC.

There are many counts of this clonotype. The chain uses TRBV7-9 and TRBJ2-1; D not resolved. From germline, CDR1 is SEHNR and CDR2 FQNEAQ (reference sequence). V lost 5 bases and J 6 bases, leaving 8 bases between the germline ends. The CDR3 runs 12 residues. DNA of the CDR3: TGTGCCAGCAGCACCTGGGCCAATGAGCAGTTCTTC. This sequence encodes CASSTWANEQFF.

This chain links TRBV10-3 with TRBJ2-1, with TRBD2 matching over 13 bases. J lost 8 bases, V lost 2 bases, and 3 bases had no gene match. CDR1 and CDR2 from the germline V gene are ENHRY and SYGVKD. This CDR3 is built from 15 residues. CDR3 nucleotide sequence: TGTGCCATCAGTGAGAGGACTAGCGGGAGATATGAGCAGTTCTTC. This translates into CAISERTSGRYEQFF.

This clonotype was counted only a few times. The CDR3 is CASRMILAGGGNEQFF. The DNA of the CDR3 is TGTGCCAGCAGAATGATTCTAGCGGGGGGTGGCAATGAGCAGTTCTTC. This sequence joins TRBV12-3 or TRBV12-4 and TRBJ2-1; the match to TRBD2 covers 11 bases. CDR3 length equals 16 residues. V lost 6 bases, J lost 6 bases, and 10 bases stayed unmatched.